The subject of this entry is one T cell receptor beta chain. The data belong to a study of T cell responses to AZD1222 COVID-19 vaccine. Clones were sequenced by immunoSEQ multiplex PCR, and TCRdb holds only the in-frame ones, with some missing. The repertoire holds 150,000 to 200,000 clones, with roughly 92% as singletons. Deletions cut 0 bases from V and 4 bases from J, with 12 bases between. In germline, CDR1 is GTSNPN, CDR2 SVGIG (reference sequence). There are 14 residues in the CDR3. This TCR came from an adult who received the AZD1222 COVID-19 vaccine. V is TRBV30 and J is TRBJ1-2, with D maybe TRBD1 (5 bases). Here the sequenced sample was peripheral blood, taken 28 days after the second AZD1222 dose. CDR3 region: CAWSVRGVFYGYTF. CDR3 DNA sequence: TGTGCCTGGAGTGTACGAGGGGTGTTCTATGGCTACACCTTC.